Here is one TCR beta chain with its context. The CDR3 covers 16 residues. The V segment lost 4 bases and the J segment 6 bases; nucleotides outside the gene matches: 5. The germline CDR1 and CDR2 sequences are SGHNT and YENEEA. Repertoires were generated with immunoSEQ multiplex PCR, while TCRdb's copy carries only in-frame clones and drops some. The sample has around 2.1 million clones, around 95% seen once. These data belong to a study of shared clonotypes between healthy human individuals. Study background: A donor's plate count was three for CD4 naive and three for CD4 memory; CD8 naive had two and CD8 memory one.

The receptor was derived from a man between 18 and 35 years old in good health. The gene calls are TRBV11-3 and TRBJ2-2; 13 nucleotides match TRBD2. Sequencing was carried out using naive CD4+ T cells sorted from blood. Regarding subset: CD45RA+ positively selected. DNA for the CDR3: TGTGCCAGCAGCTCCGCCGGGACTAGCGGGGCCGGGGAGCTGTTTTTT. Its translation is CASSSAGTSGAGELFF.